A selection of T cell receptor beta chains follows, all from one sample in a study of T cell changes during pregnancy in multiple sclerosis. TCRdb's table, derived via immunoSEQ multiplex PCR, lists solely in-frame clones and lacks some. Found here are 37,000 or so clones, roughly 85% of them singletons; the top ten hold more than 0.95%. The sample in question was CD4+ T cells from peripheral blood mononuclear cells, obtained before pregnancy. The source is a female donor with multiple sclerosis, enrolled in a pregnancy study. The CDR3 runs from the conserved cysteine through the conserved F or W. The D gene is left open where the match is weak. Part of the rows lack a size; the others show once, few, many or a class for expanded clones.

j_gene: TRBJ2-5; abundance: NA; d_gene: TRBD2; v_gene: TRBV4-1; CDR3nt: TGCGCCAGCAGCCACAAAAGGGGCATAGCGGGGGGCGGGGAGACCCAGTACTTC; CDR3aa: CASSHKRGIAGGGETQYF
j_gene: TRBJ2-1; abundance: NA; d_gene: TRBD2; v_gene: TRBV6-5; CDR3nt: TGTGCCAGCAGTCACCCGCTAGCGGGAGAGCAGTTCTTC; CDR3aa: CASSHPLAGEQFF
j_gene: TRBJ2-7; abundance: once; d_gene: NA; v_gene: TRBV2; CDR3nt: TGTGCCAGCAGTGATCAGGGGACGTACGAGCAGTACTTC; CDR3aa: CASSDQGTYEQYF
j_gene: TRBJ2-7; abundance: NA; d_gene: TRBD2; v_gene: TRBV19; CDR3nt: TGTGCCAGTAGCCTCCCTATAGCGGGAGGAGGTACCGAGCAGTACTTC; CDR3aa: CASSLPIAGGGTEQYF
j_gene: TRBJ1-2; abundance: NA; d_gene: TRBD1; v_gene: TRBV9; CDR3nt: TGTGCCAGCAGCGTAGAGGATAGTTGGACAGGGTATGGCTACACCTTC; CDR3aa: CASSVEDSWTGYGYTF
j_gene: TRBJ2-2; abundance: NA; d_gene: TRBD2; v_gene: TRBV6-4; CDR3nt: TGTGCCAGCAGTGACCGGACTAGCGGGAGGCACGGGGAGCTGTTTTTT; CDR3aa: CASSDRTSGRHGELFF
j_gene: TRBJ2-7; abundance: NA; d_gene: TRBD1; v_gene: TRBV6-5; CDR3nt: TGTGCCAGCAGACACCCAGGGGGTAACTACGAGCAGTACTTC; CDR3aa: CASRHPGGNYEQYF
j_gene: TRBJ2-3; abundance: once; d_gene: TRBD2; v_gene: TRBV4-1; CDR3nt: TGCGCCAGCAGCCCCCGTCGAGCGGGAGAGGGGACAGATACGCAGTATTTT; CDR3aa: CASSPRRAGEGTDTQYF
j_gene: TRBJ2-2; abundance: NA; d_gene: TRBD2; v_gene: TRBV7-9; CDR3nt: TGTGCCAGCAGCATAGGATACGGACTAGCAACGAACACCGGGGAGCTGTTTTTT; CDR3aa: CASSIGYGLATNTGELFF
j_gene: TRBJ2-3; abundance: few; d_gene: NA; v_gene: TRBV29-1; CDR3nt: TGCAGCGTTGATACAGGTGTTGGTGCAGATACGCAGTATTTT; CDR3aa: CSVDTGVGADTQYF
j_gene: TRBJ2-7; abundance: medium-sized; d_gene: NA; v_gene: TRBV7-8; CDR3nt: TGTGCCAGCAGCTTAGAAGGGGCCAGGTACTTC; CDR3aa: CASSLEGARYF
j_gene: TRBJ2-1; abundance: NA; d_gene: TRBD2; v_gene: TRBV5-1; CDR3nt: TGCGCCAGCAGCCTGATAGTTGGCGGGAGTTCGGATGAGCAGTTCTTC; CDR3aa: CASSLIVGGSSDEQFF
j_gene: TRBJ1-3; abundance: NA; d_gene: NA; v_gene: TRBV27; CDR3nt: TGTGCCAGCAGTTCCCGGGACAAGAGCTCTGGAAACACCATATATTTT; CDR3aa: CASSSRDKSSGNTIYF
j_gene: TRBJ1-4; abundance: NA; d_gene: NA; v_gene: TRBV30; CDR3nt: TGTGCCTGGAGCGCTCAACCGCACCGGGAAGGCGAAAAACTGTTTTTT; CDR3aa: CAWSAQPHREGEKLFF
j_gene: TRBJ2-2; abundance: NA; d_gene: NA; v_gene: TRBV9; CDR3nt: TGTGCCAGCAGCGAATCCCCGGAGGGGTACACCGGGGAGCTGTTTTTT; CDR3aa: CASSESPEGYTGELFF
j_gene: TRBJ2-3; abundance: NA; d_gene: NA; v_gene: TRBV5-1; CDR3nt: TGCGCCAGCAGCTTGGCAGGGTTAGCGGGCACAGATACGCAGTATTTT; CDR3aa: CASSLAGLAGTDTQYF
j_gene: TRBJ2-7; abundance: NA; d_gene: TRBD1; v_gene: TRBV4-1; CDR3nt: TGCGCCAGCAGCCTACCGGGACAGCTAAACGAGCAGTACTTC; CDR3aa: CASSLPGQLNEQYF
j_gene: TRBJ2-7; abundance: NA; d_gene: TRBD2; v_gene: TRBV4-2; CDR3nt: TGTGCCAGCAGCCAATTTTACGGGAGCGGGGACGAGCAGTACTTC; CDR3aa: CASSQFYGSGDEQYF
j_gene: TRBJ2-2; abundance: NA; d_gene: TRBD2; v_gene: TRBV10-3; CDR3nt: TGTGCCATCAGTGGAGCGGGAGGTCTTTCCGGGGAGCTGTTTTTT; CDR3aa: CAISGAGGLSGELFF
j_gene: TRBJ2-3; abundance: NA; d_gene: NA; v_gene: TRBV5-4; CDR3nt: TGTGCCAGCAGCTTGGCCTCGGGAGATACGCAGTATTTT; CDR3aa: CASSLASGDTQYF
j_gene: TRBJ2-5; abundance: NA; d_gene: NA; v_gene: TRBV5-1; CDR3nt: TGCGCCAGCAGCTTGGAGTACTTCCAAGAGACCCAGTACTTC; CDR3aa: CASSLEYFQETQYF
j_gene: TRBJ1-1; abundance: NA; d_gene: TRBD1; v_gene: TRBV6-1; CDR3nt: TGTGCCAGCAGTCAACCGGGACAGCAGAACACTGAAGCTTTCTTT; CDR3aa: CASSQPGQQNTEAFF
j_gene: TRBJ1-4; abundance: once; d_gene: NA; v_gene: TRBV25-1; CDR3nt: TGTGCCAGCAGTGAATCTACCCCAACTAATGAAAAACTGTTTTTT; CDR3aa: CASSESTPTNEKLFF
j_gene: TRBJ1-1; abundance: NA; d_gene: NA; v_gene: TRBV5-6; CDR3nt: TGTGCCAGCAGCTCCGCCACCAGGGGCACTGAAGCTTTCTTT; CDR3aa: CASSSATRGTEAFF
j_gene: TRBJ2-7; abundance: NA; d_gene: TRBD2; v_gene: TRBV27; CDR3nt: TGTGCCAGCAGTTACCTTTTAGCGGGAATCCCCTACGAGCAGTACTTC; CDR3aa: CASSYLLAGIPYEQYF
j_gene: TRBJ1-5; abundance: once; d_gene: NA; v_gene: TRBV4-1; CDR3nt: TGCGCCAGCAGCCAAGGGACAATGTCGCTGAGCAATCAGCCCCAGCATTTT; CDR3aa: CASSQGTMSLSNQPQHF
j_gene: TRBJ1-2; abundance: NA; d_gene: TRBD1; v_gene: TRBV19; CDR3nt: TGTGCCAGTAGTATGAGCCGGGACAGGGTCTATGGCTACACCTTC; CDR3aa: CASSMSRDRVYGYTF
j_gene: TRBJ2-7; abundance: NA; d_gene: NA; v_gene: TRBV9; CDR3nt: TGTGCCAGCAGCGTAGACGCGGGCGGGGATTCCTACGAGCAGTACTTC; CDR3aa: CASSVDAGGDSYEQYF
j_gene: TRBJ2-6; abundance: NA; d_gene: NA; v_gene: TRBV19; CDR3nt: TGTGCCAGTAGTATAGCCCCGGGGAGTGGGGCCAACGTCCTGACTTTC; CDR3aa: CASSIAPGSGANVLTF
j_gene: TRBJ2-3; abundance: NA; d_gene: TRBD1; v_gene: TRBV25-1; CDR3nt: TGTGCCAGCAGTGAATCTAGGGGGCGCACAGATACGCAGTATTTT; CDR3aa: CASSESRGRTDTQYF
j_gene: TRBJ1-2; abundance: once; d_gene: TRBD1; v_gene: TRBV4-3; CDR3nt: TGCGCCAGCAGCCACACGGACAGGTCCTATGGCTACACCTTC; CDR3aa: CASSHTDRSYGYTF
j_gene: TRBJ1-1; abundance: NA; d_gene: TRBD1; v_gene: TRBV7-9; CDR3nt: TGTGCCAGCAGCGCGACGGGACAGGGACTGGGGACTGAAGCTTTCTTT; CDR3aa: CASSATGQGLGTEAFF
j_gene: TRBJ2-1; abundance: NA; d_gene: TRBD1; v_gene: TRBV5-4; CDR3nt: TGTGCCAGCAGCCATGGGACAGGAGACTACAATGAGCAGTTCTTC; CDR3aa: CASSHGTGDYNEQFF
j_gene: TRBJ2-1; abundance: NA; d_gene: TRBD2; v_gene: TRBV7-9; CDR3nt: TGTGCCAGCAGCTTAGGCCTAGCGGGAAACAATGAGCAGTTCTTC; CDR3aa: CASSLGLAGNNEQFF
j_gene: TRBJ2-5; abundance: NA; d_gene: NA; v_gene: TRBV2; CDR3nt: TGTGCCAGCAGTCTCGATAGCGGCCAAGAGACCCAGTACTTC; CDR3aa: CASSLDSGQETQYF
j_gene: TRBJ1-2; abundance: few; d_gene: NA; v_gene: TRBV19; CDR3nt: TGTGCCAGTAGTCCCCGGACAGTCTATGGCTACACCTTC; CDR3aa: CASSPRTVYGYTF
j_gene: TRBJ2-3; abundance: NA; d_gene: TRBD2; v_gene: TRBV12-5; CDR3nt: TGTGCTAGTGGTTCGGGACTAGCGGGAGGTGGGGAAGATACGCAGTATTTT; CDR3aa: CASGSGLAGGGEDTQYF
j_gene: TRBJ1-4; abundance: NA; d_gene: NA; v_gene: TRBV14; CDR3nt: TGTGCCAGCAGCCAAACCACAGGGGAAAAACTGTTTTTT; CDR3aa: CASSQTTGEKLFF
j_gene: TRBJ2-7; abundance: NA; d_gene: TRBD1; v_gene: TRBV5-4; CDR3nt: TGTGCCAGCAGCCGCCCGGGACAGCTCTCCTACGAGCAGTACTTC; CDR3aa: CASSRPGQLSYEQYF
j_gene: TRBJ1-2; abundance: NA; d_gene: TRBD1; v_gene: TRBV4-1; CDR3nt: TGCGCCAGCAGCCTCTACAGGGGGAACTATGGCTACACCTTC; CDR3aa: CASSLYRGNYGYTF
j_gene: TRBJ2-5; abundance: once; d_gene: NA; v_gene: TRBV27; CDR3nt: TGTGCCAGCAGTTTATCGAGGGCCGGGGGTCGTAGAGAGACCCAGTACTTC; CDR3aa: CASSLSRAGGRRETQYF
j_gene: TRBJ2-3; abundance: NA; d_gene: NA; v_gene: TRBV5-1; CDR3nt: TGCGCCAGCAGCTCTCTCCAGGCCACAGATACGCAGTATTTT; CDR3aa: CASSSLQATDTQYF
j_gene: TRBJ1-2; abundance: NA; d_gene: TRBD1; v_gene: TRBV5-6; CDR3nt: TGTGCCAGCAGCTTGCGGTCAGGGGGCTATGGCTACACCTTC; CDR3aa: CASSLRSGGYGYTF
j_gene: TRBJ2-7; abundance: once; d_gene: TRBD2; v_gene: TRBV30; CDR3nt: TGTGCCTGGATAAGAGCGGGAGCGTCCTACGAGCAGTACTTC; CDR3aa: CAWIRAGASYEQYF
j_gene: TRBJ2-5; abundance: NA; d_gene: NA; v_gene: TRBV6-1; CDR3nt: TGTGCCAGCAGACAACGGGGAGGAGAGACCCAGTACTTC; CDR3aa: CASRQRGGETQYF
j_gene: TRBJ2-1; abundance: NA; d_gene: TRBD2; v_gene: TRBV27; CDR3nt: TGTGCCAGCAGTTTAACCCTAGCGGGAGGTGGTGGTGAGCAGTTCTTC; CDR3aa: CASSLTLAGGGGEQFF
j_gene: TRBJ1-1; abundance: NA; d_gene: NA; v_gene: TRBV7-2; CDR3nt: TGTGCCAGCAGCTTACAAGCGAGGACTGAAGCTTTCTTT; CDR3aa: CASSLQARTEAFF
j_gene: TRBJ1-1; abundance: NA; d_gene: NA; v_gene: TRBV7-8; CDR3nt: TGTGCCAGCAGCTTAATCCAGGGGTCCACTGAAGCTTTCTTT; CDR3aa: CASSLIQGSTEAFF
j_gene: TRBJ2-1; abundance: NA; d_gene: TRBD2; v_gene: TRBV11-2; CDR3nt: TGTGCCAGCAGCCCAACAGCGGGAGTCTTCAATGAGCAGTTCTTC; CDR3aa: CASSPTAGVFNEQFF
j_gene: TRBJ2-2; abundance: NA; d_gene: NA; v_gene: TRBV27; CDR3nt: TGTGCCAGCAGTTTATCTGGCCACACCACCGGGGAGCTGTTTTTT; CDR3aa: CASSLSGHTTGELFF
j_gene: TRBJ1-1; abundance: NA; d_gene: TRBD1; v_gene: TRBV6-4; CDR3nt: TGTGCCAGCAGTGCTATAGGGGGCAACACTGAAGCTTTCTTT; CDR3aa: CASSAIGGNTEAFF
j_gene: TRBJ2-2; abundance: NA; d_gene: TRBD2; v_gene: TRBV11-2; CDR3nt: TGTGCCAGCAGGGGAGGCGGGAGTGGAACCGGGGAGCTGTTTTTT; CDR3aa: CASRGGGSGTGELFF
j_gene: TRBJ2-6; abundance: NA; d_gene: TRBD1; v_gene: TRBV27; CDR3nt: TGTGCCAGCAGTTGGACAGGGGGCTCTGGGGCCAACGTCCTGACTTTC; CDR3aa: CASSWTGGSGANVLTF
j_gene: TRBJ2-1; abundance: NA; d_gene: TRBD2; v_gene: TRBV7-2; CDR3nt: TGTGCCAGCAGCTTGGGGCTAGCGGGAGGGGACAATGAGCAGTTCTTC; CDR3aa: CASSLGLAGGDNEQFF
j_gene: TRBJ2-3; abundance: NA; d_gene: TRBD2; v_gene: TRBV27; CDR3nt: TGTGCCAGCAGTTTTAACCCCAGCGGGAGCCGTGATACGCAGTATTTT; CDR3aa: CASSFNPSGSRDTQYF
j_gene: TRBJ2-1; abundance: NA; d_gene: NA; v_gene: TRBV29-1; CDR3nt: TGCAGTGTACCGGGACTTTACTACAATGAGCAGTTCTTC; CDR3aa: CSVPGLYYNEQFF
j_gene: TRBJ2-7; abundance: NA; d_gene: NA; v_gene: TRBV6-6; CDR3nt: TGTGCCAGCAGCCCCTTCTGGGCGTACGAGCAGTACTTC; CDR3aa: CASSPFWAYEQYF
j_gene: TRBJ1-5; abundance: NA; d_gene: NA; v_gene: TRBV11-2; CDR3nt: TGTGCCAGCAGCTTGACGGGAGCTAATCAGCCCCAGCATTTT; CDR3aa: CASSLTGANQPQHF